The clone carrying this TCR beta chain was detected many times. Antigen specificity is unknown. Exclusion of a patient resulted from uncontrolled infection, other autoimmune disease, pregnancy or lactation. Each diagnosis was grounded in clinical symptoms, serum thyroxine and TRAb, thyroid ultrasound, and orbital computed tomography. This CDR3 is built from 15 residues. The V segment lost 3 bases and the J segment 4 bases; nucleotides outside the gene matches: 9. CDR1 is DFQATT, CDR2 SNEGSKA, per germline (reference sequence). This sample was taken from a study of T cells in Graves' hyperthyroidism and ophthalmopathy. The study's findings and limits: Before onset, by a median of around six months, the model predicted ophthalmopathy.

Amplified TCR beta CDR3 regions came from RNA transcripts. Using the HTBI primer set, a first-round RT-PCR was run on the TCR CDR3. TCRdb ran MiXCR on the multiplex PCR reads and lists one entry per CDR3 protein. The profile covers more than 500,000 distinct CDR3 sequences, with 16% appearing a single time and 29% taken by the ten largest. The clonotype comes from a woman in her twenties or thirties with Graves' ophthalmopathy. The sample consisted of blood. The chain has TRBV20-1 and TRBJ2-3, with TRBD2 identical over 8 bases. The CDR3 reads CSARIPGLGADTQYF. CDR3 DNA: TGCAGTGCTAGGATACCGGGACTAGGGGCAGATACGCAGTATTTT.